This T cell receptor beta chain came from a study of shared clonotypes between healthy human individuals. For this clone: Its antigen is unidentified.

General study results and limits: Rarefaction indicated that sorted-subset sequencing remained incomplete although depth was large. Naive CD4 clonotypes were shared across several donors at about 5.3%.

The method was immunoSEQ multiplex PCR; TCRdb's version includes in-frame clones alone and lacks a portion of them. The table shows around 2.5 million clones, with approximately 94% occurring only once. The V segment lost 3 bases and the J segment 3 bases; nucleotides outside the gene matches: 2. The V gene's germline CDR1 is GTSNPN and CDR2 SVGIG (reference sequence). The CDR3 extends over 13 amino acids. Specimen: naive CD4+ T cells from PBMCs. Subset reported: CD45RA+ positively selected. The gene calls are TRBV30 and TRBJ2-3; 8 positions match TRBD2. The source is a man aged 18 to 29 in good health. Some clones in this sample may be carry-over from other donors' samples. The chain's CDR3 is CAWRGTRTDTQYF. In nucleotides, the CDR3 is TGTGCCTGGAGGGGGACTAGAACAGATACGCAGTATTTT.